The 26 T cell receptor beta chains given below trace back to one sample, sequenced in a study of graft-versus-host responses after intestinal transplantation. Data came from immunoSEQ multiplex PCR; TCRdb stores just in-frame clones and leaves some out. The repertoire holds under 25,000 clones, with around 86% as singletons. The sample in question was bone marrow, obtained around 120 days after transplant. The receptors originated from a human patient who received an intestinal transplant, so some T cells may come from the graft donor.

The genes are TRBV7-9 and TRBJ2-3, with D perhaps matching TRBD1 or TRBD2 (7 bases each). Trimming stripped 5 bases from V and 0 bases from J, with 12 bases between. The CDR3 is 15 residues long. Germline V CDR1 and CDR2: SEHNR, FQNEAQ (reference sequence). The CDR3 sequence is CASSPRGGSTDTQYF. DNA for the CDR3: TGTGCCAGCAGCCCCAGGGGGGGAAGCACAGATACGCAGTATTTT.

V and J are TRBV4-2 and TRBJ2-1, with 8 bases aligning to TRBD1. V lost 4 bases and J lost 7; bases outside the gene matches: 9. There are 15 residues in the CDR3. The germline gives CDR1 LGHNA, CDR2 YNFKEQ. The CDR3 DNA sequence: TGTGCCAGCAGCCGTCCGGGGACAGGCGGGAATGAGCAGTTCTTC. Translation gives CASSRPGTGGNEQFF.

The chain uses TRBV2 and TRBJ2-1; D is unclear. The CDR3 spans 14 residues. The V and J ends lost 7 bases and 3 bases respectively, with 13 bases between them. Per the germline V gene, CDR1 is SNHLY and CDR2 is FYNNEI. The DNA for the CDR3 is TGTGCCAGCATGCGAAGAAACAGCTACAATGAGCAGTTCTTC. Encoded protein: CASMRRNSYNEQFF.

The J gene is TRBJ1-5, the V gene TRBV27; D remains ambiguous. The germline gives CDR1 MNHEY, CDR2 SMNVEV (reference sequence). Between the trimmed V and J ends, which lost 0 bases and 3 bases, there was a span of 9 bases. CDR3 length equals 15 residues. CDR3 sequence: CASSLSYSPNQPQHF. CDR3 nucleotides: TGTGCCAGCAGTTTATCGTACAGTCCCAATCAGCCCCAGCATTTT.

The V and J genes are TRBV27 and TRBJ2-1, with TRBD2 matching over 14 bases. The trim removed 3 bases at V and 2 bases at J, leaving 18 bases unmatched. CDR1 and CDR2 from the germline V gene are MNHEY and SMNVEV (reference sequence). This CDR3 region has 22 residues. CDR3 bases: TGTGCCAGCAGTTTGTTAATTTCAAGAGGACTAGCGGGAGGAAAGACCTACAATGAGCAGTTCTTC. It encodes CASSLLISRGLAGGKTYNEQFF.

V gene TRBV11-2 combines with J gene TRBJ1-1, with D perhaps TRBD1 (5 bases). Germline CDR1 reads SGHAT; CDR2 reads FQNNGV. This CDR3 contains 13 residues. V dropped 2 bases and J dropped 6 bases, with 10 bases sitting between them. The CDR3 loop reads CASSLRGTAEAFF. CDR3 in DNA: TGTGCCAGCAGCTTAAGGGGCACGGCTGAAGCTTTCTTT.

The chain combines TRBV13 with TRBJ2-2; D is possibly TRBD1 or TRBD2 (5 bases each). The CDR3 runs to 14 residues. V shed 2 bases and J shed 2 bases, with 6 bases lying between them. Germline V CDR1 and CDR2: PRHDT, FYEKMQ (reference sequence). The CDR3 nucleotides are TGTGCCAGCAGCTTATGGGACAACACCGGGGAGCTGTTTTTT. It encodes CASSLWDNTGELFF.

The CDR3 is CASGLGQSKPGHDGYTF. In DNA form, the CDR3 reads TGTGCTAGTGGTTTGGGACAGAGCAAACCAGGACATGATGGCTACACCTTC. The chain combines TRBV12-5 with TRBJ1-2, with D tentatively TRBD1 (5 bases). The CDR3 length is 17 residues. Germline loops: CDR1 LGHNT, CDR2 FRNRAP. V lost 1 base and J lost 6, with 21 bases in between.

The V call is TRBV25-1, the J call TRBJ2-7; 7 bases are shared with TRBD1. Germline V gene sequence: CDR1 MGHDK, CDR2 SYGVNS. CDR3 size: 12 residues. Unmatched junction bases numbered 4, after V lost 6 bases and J lost 5 bases. CDR3 loop: CASRATGDEQYF. Written as DNA, the CDR3 is TGTGCCAGCAGAGCAACAGGGGACGAGCAGTACTTC.

This chain links TRBV7-9 with TRBJ2-1; D may correspond to TRBD1 or TRBD2 (5 bases each). V shed 3 bases and J shed 7 bases, with 16 bases lying between them. Germline CDR1 reads SEHNR; CDR2 reads FQNEAQ (reference sequence). CDR3 length: 15 residues. The CDR3 nucleotides read TGTGCCAGCAGCTTTGGCAGGGAGAACGGGAATGAGCAGTTCTTC. This sequence encodes CASSFGRENGNEQFF.

Remarks on this clone: Other nucleotide sequences from this sample produce the same CDR3. This chain connects TRBV6-1 to TRBJ2-7, with 8 positions matching TRBD1. Germline lookup yields CDR1 MNHNS and CDR2 SASEGT. The CDR3 is 14 residues long. V dropped 6 bases and J dropped 2; count of bases not matched to a gene: 6. CDR3 amino acids: CASSTGTGTYEQYF. As DNA, the CDR3 is TGTGCCAGCAGCACCGGGACAGGCACCTACGAGCAGTACTTC.

This chain connects TRBV5-1 to TRBJ2-1, with 10 bases lining up with TRBD2. The CDR3 consists of 15 residues. V lost 2 bases and J lost 4; bases outside the gene matches: 3. Germline V gives CDR1 SGHRS, CDR2 YFSETQ. CDR3: CASSFWTSGYNEQFF. The CDR3 DNA is TGCGCCAGCAGCTTCTGGACTAGCGGATACAATGAGCAGTTCTTC.

This clone was detected only once. The V call is TRBV5-1, the J call TRBJ2-3, with D perhaps given as TRBD1 or TRBD2 (8 bases each). V lost 3 bases and J lost 6, with 26 bases in between. CDR1 SGHRS and CDR2 YFSETQ come from the germline V gene. This CDR3 is built from 18 residues. In DNA form, the CDR3 reads TGCGCCAGCAGCTGGGACAGGACCGGGACTAGGGGCGTTGATACGCAGTATTTT. It translates to CASSWDRTGTRGVDTQYF. The full variable domain, with the rest looked up from reference TRBV5-1 and TRBJ2-3, is KAGVTQTPRYLIKTRGQQVTLSCSPISGHRSVSWYQQTPGQGLQFLFEYFSETQRNKGNFPGRFSGRQFSNSRSEMNVSTLELGDSALYLCASSWDRTGTRGVDTQYFGPGTRLTVL.

This clone appeared once. J is TRBJ1-2 and V is TRBV11-2, with unresolved D. CDR1 is SGHAT and CDR2 is FQNNGV in the germline V gene. CDR3 size: 14 residues. Trimming shortened V by 5 bases and J by 7 bases, and 17 bases separated the two germline ends. The CDR3 is CASSPPAVDVGYTF. In nucleotides, the CDR3 is TGTGCCAGCAGCCCCCCGGCGGTGGACGTTGGCTACACCTTC.

V usage is TRBV30 and J usage is TRBJ2-4; D perhaps matches TRBD2 (6 bases). Trimming stripped 3 bases from V and 9 bases from J, with 15 bases between. Germline-derived CDR1 and CDR2 are GTSNPN and SVGIG (reference sequence). The CDR3 is 13 amino acids. The CDR3 DNA follows: TGTGCCTGGAGGGGTCAGGGAGGAATCATTCAGTACTTC. Amino acids: CAWRGQGGIIQYF.

The chain has TRBV18 and TRBJ2-7, with 12 bases identical to TRBD2. CDR1 and CDR2 from the germline V gene are KGHSH and LQKENI. The CDR3 is 14 residues long. The V segment lost 3 bases and the J segment 3 bases; nucleotides outside the gene matches: 0. The CDR3 region has the DNA TGTGCCAGCTCACCGGGACTAGCGGGCTACGAGCAGTACTTC. Its protein product is CASSPGLAGYEQYF.

The chain uses TRBV7-2 and TRBJ1-2; no definite D call. Germline loops: CDR1 SGHTA, CDR2 FQGNSA. V was pared by 5 bases and J by 4 bases, with 14 bases between. The CDR3 consists of 14 residues. The CDR3 is CASSLIPGRYGYTF. The CDR3 coding sequence is TGTGCCAGCAGCCTAATCCCAGGCCGCTATGGCTACACCTTC.

This clone was detected once. The chain links TRBV13 to TRBJ2-7; D might be TRBD1 or TRBD2, each matching 5 bases. The CDR3 is 16 residues long. Per germline, CDR1 PRHDT and CDR2 FYEKMQ (reference sequence). The V end was cut by 6 bases, the J end by 5 bases, with 23 bases between. The CDR3 DNA sequence: TGTGCCAGCAGTTTGAGGGAAGACAGTAATCCCCACGAGCAGTACTTC. Its translation: CASSLREDSNPHEQYF.

This sequence joins TRBV7-9 and TRBJ1-2, with a possible D match to TRBD1 (5 bases). Trimming took 5 bases from V and 2 from J, leaving 15 bases between them. CDR1 and CDR2 (germline): SEHNR, FQNEAQ (reference sequence). This CDR3 has 15 amino acids. In DNA form, the CDR3 reads TGTGCCAGCAGCCCAACCGTCACAGGAAACTATGGCTACACCTTC. This encodes CASSPTVTGNYGYTF.

The J gene is TRBJ2-7, the V gene TRBV2; 10 nucleotides match TRBD1. V dropped 7 bases and J dropped 7; count of bases not matched to a gene: 10. Per the germline V gene, CDR1 is SNHLY and CDR2 is FYNNEI. The CDR3 sequence is 14 residues long. CDR3 sequence (DNA): TGTGCCAGCATTCGGGACAGGGGCCTGGGGGAGCAGTACTTC. This sequence encodes CASIRDRGLGEQYF.

The V and J genes are TRBV7-3 and TRBJ2-7, with D perhaps matching TRBD2 (5 bases). The CDR3 loop spans 15 amino acids. The V gene's germline CDR1 is SGHTA and CDR2 FQGTGA. V was clipped by 6 bases and J by 1 base, with 16 bases between them. The CDR3 loop reads CASSGVRGKSYEQYF. CDR3 coding DNA: TGTGCCAGCAGTGGGGTCCGGGGAAAGTCCTACGAGCAGTACTTC.

The chain has TRBV29-1 and TRBJ1-2, with D unclear. The CDR3 is made up of 12 amino acids. Germline assignment: CDR1 SQVTM and CDR2 ANQGSEA. The germline V and J ends were trimmed by 6 bases and 5 bases, with 13 bases remaining between them. The CDR3 region has the DNA TGCAGCGTCTTCCAGGTTACGTATGGCTACACCTTC. It is translated as CSVFQVTYGYTF. Full variable domain (outside the CDR3, taken from reference TRBV29-1 and TRBJ1-2): SAVISQKPSRDICQRGTSLTIQCQVDSQVTMMFWYRQQPGQSLTLIATANQGSEATYESGFVIDKFPISRPNLTFSTLTVSNMSPEDSSIYLCSVFQVTYGYTFGSGTRLTVV.

The rearrangement uses TRBV4-2 and TRBJ2-7, with 12 bases aligning to TRBD2. The CDR3 is 16 amino acids. The germline CDR1 and CDR2 sequences are LGHNA and YNFKEQ. Losses at the gene ends were 0 bases for V and 6 bases for J; bases not matched to a gene: 6. The CDR3 spells CASSQDGLAGGGEQYF. The CDR3 nucleotides read TGTGCCAGCAGCCAAGATGGGCTAGCGGGAGGGGGCGAGCAGTACTTC.

The chain recombines TRBV7-9 with TRBJ2-3; D may be TRBD2 (6 bases). The germline V gene has CDR1 SEHNR and CDR2 FQNEAQ (reference sequence). The CDR3 extends over 13 amino acids. Trimming took 11 bases from V and 4 from J, leaving 16 bases between them. Here the CDR3 DNA reads TGTGCCCTTATCGGGGCGGGGTCAGATACGCAGTATTTT. Residues: CALIGAGSDTQYF. Supplemented by reference TRBV7-9 and TRBJ2-3, the full variable domain reads DTGVSQNPRHKITKRGQNVTFRCDPISEHNRLYWYRQTLGQGPEFLTYFQNEAQLEKSRLLSDRFSAERPKGSFSTLEIQRTEQGDSAMYLCALIGAGSDTQYFGPGTRLTVL.

As regards this clone: The same CDR3 is also encoded by other DNA sequences in this sample. The chain links TRBV28 to TRBJ2-5; D remains ambiguous. The V end lost 3 bases, the J end lost 2 bases, and 10 bases lay between the germline ends. The CDR3 covers 14 residues. Germline V lookup: CDR1 MDHEN, CDR2 SYDVKM. The CDR3 bases are TGTGCCAGCAGTTTTATTGGCTCTCAAGAGACCCAGTACTTC. This sequence encodes CASSFIGSQETQYF.

A single count supports this clone. The rearrangement uses TRBV19 and TRBJ1-3, with unresolved D. The CDR3 runs 13 residues. Germline CDR1 and CDR2: LNHDA and SQIVND (reference sequence). Trimming left V 4 bases short and J 4 bases short, with 8 bases between. CDR3 sequence reads: CASSTGSGNTIYF. The CDR3 region has the DNA TGTGCCAGTAGTACGGGTTCCGGAAACACCATATATTTT.